This T cell receptor (beta chain) was documented in a study of Graves' ophthalmopathy and Graves' hyperthyroidism. Amplification from RNA transcripts yielded the TCR beta CDR3 regions. Second-round multiplex PCR came after first-round RT-PCR with HTBI primers. TCRdb called the multiplex PCR reads again in MiXCR, with one record for every CDR3 protein. The data show about 240,000 distinct CDR3 sequences, 45% seen once. With regard to this clonotype: Its antigen is as yet unknown.

Enrollment excluded any patients with other autoimmune diseases, uncontrolled infections, pregnancy or lactation. Whole-study results and caveats: Progression of ophthalmopathy was predicted by the model with 60% to 71% sensitivity and less than 85% specificity.

With 4 bases removed from V and 0 bases from J, the gap between germline ends came to 13 bases. Germline loops: CDR1 SGHRS, CDR2 YFSETQ. The CDR3 has 16 residues. The chain joins TRBV5-1 to TRBJ2-2, with D unresolved. This clonotype originated in an adult man with Graves' ophthalmopathy. Sequences were obtained from peripheral blood. The CDR3, as DNA: TGCGCCAGCAGCCTGTCCACATCTCCGAACACCGGGGAGCTGTTTTTT. It codes for CASSLSTSPNTGELFF.